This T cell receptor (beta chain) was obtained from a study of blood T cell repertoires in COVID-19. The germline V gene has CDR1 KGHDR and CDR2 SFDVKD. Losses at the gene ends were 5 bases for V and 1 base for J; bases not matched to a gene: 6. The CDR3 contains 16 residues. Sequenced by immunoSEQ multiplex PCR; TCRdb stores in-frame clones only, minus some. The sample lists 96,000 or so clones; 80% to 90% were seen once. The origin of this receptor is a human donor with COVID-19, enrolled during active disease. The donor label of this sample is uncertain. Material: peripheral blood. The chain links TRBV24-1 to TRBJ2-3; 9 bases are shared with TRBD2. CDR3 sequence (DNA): TGTGCCACCAGTGCCCGCGGGGGGGTCGGCACAGATACGCAGTATTTT. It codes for CATSARGGVGTDTQYF.